A selection of T cell receptor beta chains follows, all from one sample in a study of blood T cell repertoires in COVID-19. Sequencing used immunoSEQ multiplex PCR; TCRdb keeps in-frame clones, though not all of them. The sample shows 250,000 or so clones, 83% of them seen only once. Sequenced: peripheral blood. These receptors all stem from a human donor in a cohort sampled during active COVID-19. The CDR3 runs from the conserved cysteine through the conserved F or W. Fields, in order: J gene, clone size, D gene, V gene, CDR3 protein, CDR3 DNA. A D gene is named only where the DNA matches it firmly. Only some rows state a clone size, as once, few, many or a class for expanded clones.

TRBJ1-2,-,TRBD1,TRBV7-9,CASSLRTGGGGYTF,TGTGCCAGCAGCTTAAGGACAGGGGGCGGGGGCTACACCTTC
TRBJ2-3,once,-,TRBV19,CASNMRAETTDTQYF,TGTGCCAGTAATATGCGGGCAGAGACCACAGATACGCAGTATTTT
TRBJ2-1,-,-,TRBV18,CASSEAYYDEQFF,TGTGCCAGCTCGGAGGCTTACTATGATGAGCAGTTCTTC
TRBJ1-2,-,-,TRBV6-6,CASSYEGQSYGYTF,TGTGCCAGCAGTTACGAGGGACAATCCTATGGCTACACCTTC
TRBJ2-7,-,TRBD2,TRBV13,CASSQRWDGLGRGGLSYEQYF,TGTGCCAGCAGTCAAAGATGGGACGGCCTAGGGCGGGGGGGCTTGTCCTACGAGCAGTACTTC
TRBJ1-1,-,-,TRBV18,CASSPPNSLNTEAFF,TGTGCCAGCTCACCACCGAACAGTTTGAACACTGAAGCTTTCTTT
TRBJ2-7,-,-,TRBV9,CASSPQEGPAYEQYF,TGTGCCAGCAGCCCCCAGGAGGGTCCAGCCTACGAGCAGTACTTC
TRBJ2-1,-,-,TRBV11-2,CASSSSTGFYNEQFF,TGTGCCAGCAGCTCTTCGACGGGATTCTACAATGAGCAGTTCTTC
TRBJ2-5,once,TRBD1,TRBV4-1,CASSPEDRGLRTQYF,TGCGCCAGCAGCCCCGAGGACAGGGGCCTTAGGACCCAGTACTTC
TRBJ2-1,few,TRBD1,TRBV24-1,CATSDAGTGLYNEQFF,TGTGCCACCAGTGATGCCGGGACAGGGCTCTACAATGAGCAGTTCTTC
TRBJ2-3,many,-,TRBV7-2,CASSLGVTNTQNTQYF,TGTGCCAGCAGCTTAGGGGTGACCAATACACAGAATACGCAGTATTTT
TRBJ2-1,-,TRBD1,TRBV12-5,CASAKGQTFNEQFF,TGTGCTAGTGCGAAGGGACAGACCTTCAATGAGCAGTTCTTC
TRBJ1-1,-,-,TRBV11-2,CASSNRQESRTEAFF,TGTGCCAGCAGCAACCGACAGGAAAGCCGGACTGAAGCTTTCTTT
TRBJ2-3,once,TRBD1,TRBV5-1,CASRRDRGTDTQYF,TGCGCCAGCAGACGGGACAGGGGGACAGATACGCAGTATTTT
TRBJ2-5,-,TRBD1,TRBV29-1,CSAAGTGDGQETQYF,TGCAGCGCCGCCGGGACAGGGGATGGCCAAGAGACCCAGTACTTC
TRBJ1-5,few,TRBD1,TRBV5-6,CASSQTGSYDQPQHF,TGTGCCAGCAGCCAGACAGGGTCCTATGATCAGCCCCAGCATTTT
TRBJ2-3,-,TRBD2,TRBV6-5,CASSTSSGYTDTQYF,TGTGCCAGCAGTACTTCTAGCGGTTACACAGATACGCAGTATTTT
TRBJ2-1,-,TRBD2,TRBV5-1,CASLANNEQFF,TGCGCTTCACTAGCGAACAATGAGCAGTTCTTC
TRBJ2-1,-,TRBD2,TRBV29-1,CSWEGYSDNEQFF,TGCAGCTGGGAGGGCTATTCCGACAATGAGCAGTTCTTC
TRBJ2-3,few,TRBD2,TRBV5-1,CASSPSGRGTDTQYF,TGCGCCAGCAGCCCGAGCGGGAGGGGGACAGATACGCAGTATTTT
TRBJ1-1,-,TRBD1,TRBV7-9,CASSLGQGYTEAFF,TGTGCCAGCAGCTTAGGACAGGGCTACACTGAAGCTTTCTTT
TRBJ2-3,once,TRBD2,TRBV11-2,CASIPGLASSTDTQYF,TGTGCCAGCATTCCGGGACTAGCGTCAAGCACAGATACGCAGTATTTT
TRBJ2-2,-,-,TRBV5-1,CASSLAGPGELFF,TGCGCCAGCAGCTTGGCTGGCCCCGGGGAGCTGTTTTTT
TRBJ1-1,-,-,TRBV27,CASRTTGTLDEAFF,TGTGCCAGTCGAACTACCGGGACACTTGATGAAGCTTTCTTT
TRBJ1-2,-,TRBD1,TRBV2,CASSDSGQGVYGYTF,TGTGCCAGCAGTGATTCGGGACAGGGCGTCTATGGCTACACCTTC